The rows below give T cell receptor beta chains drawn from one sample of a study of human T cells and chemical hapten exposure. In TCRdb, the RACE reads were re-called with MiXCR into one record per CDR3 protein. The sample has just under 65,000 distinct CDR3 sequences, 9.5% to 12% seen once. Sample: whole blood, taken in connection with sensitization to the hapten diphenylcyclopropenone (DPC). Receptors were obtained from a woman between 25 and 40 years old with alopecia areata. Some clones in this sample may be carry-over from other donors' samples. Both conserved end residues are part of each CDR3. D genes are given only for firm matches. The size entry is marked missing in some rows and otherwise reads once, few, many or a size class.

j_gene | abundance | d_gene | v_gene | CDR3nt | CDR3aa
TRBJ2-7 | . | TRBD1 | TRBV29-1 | TGCAGCGCGGTGACAGGGTCCGACGAGCAGTACTTC | CSAVTGSDEQYF
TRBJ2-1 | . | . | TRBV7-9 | TGTGCCAGTTTTGGGGCGCCCCATTACAATGAGCAGTTCTTC | CASFGAPHYNEQFF
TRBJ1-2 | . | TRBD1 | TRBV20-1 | TGCAGTGCTAGAGACCCGAAAGGACAGGGCTATGGCTACACCTTC | CSARDPKGQGYGYTF
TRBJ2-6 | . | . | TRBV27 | TGTGCCAGCAAATTATCCGGGGCCAACGTCCTGACTTTC | CASKLSGANVLTF
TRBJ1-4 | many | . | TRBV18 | TGTGCCAGCTCCCCACAGGGAACTAATGAAAAACTGTTTTTT | CASSPQGTNEKLFF
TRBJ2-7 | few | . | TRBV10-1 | TGCGCCAGCAGTGAAGGTGGTCGGAACGAGCAGTACTTC | CASSEGGRNEQYF
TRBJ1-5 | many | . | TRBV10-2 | TGCGCCAGCAGTCTGGGACGGCAAAACAATCAGCCCCAGCATTTT | CASSLGRQNNQPQHF
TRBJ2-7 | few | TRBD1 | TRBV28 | TGTGCCAGCAGTCCCCCGGACAGGAGCTCCTACGAGCAGTACTTC | CASSPPDRSSYEQYF
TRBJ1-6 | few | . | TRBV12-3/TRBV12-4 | TGTGCCAGCAATCCGGGATCCGCCCGCCATTCACCCCTCCACTTT | CASNPGSARHSPLHF
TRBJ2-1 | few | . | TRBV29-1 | TGCAGCGTTGCCCCGACCACGGGGTCCTACAATGAGCAGTTCTTC | CSVAPTTGSYNEQFF
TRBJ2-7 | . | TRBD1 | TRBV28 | TGTGCCAGCAGTCCAAATGACCAGGGGACAGAGAGCTCCTACGAGCAGTACTTC | CASSPNDQGTESSYEQYF
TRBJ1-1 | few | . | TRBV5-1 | TGCGCCAGCAGCTTGGCACCAGACACTGAAGCTTTCTTT | CASSLAPDTEAFF
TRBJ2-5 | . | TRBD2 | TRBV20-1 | TGCAGTGCTAGGAAGGGACTAGTAATCTTC | CSARKGLVIF
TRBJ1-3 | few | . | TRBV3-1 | TGTGCCAGCAGCCAGGCCGGGAACACCATATATTTT | CASSQAGNTIYF
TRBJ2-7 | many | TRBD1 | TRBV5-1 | TGCGCCAGCAGCGTGGGGACAGGGGGAAACGAGCAGTACTTC | CASSVGTGGNEQYF
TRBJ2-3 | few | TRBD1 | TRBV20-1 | TGCAGTGCTAGGGGGACAGCCAACACAGATACGCAGTATTTT | CSARGTANTDTQYF
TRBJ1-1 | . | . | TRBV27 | TGTGCCAGCAGTCCACTCATCGTGGACACTGAAGCTTTCTTT | CASSPLIVDTEAFF
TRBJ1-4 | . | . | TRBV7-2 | TGTGCCAGCAGCCTAGACTGGGGGCGGGTACTGTTTTTT | CASSLDWGRVLFF
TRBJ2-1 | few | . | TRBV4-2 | TGTGCCAGCAGCCATCTCCATGAGCAGTTCTTC | CASSHLHEQFF
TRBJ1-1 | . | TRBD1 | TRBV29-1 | TGCAGCGTCACGACAGGGTCGGTGAACACTGAAGCTTTCTTT | CSVTTGSVNTEAFF
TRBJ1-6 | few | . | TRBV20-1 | TGCAGTGCTGGCGGAGGGGGCTCCTATAATTCACCCCTCCACTTT | CSAGGGGSYNSPLHF
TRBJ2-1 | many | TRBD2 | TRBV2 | TGTGCCAGCAGTATCTCTAGCGGTCCATACTCCTACAATGAGCAGTTCTTC | CASSISSGPYSYNEQFF
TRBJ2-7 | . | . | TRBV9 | TGTGCCAGCAGCGTCGACAGGCTGGGTGAGCAGTACTTC | CASSVDRLGEQYF
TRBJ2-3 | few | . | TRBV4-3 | TGCGCCAGCAGCACGAATAGCGCCGATACGCAGTATTTT | CASSTNSADTQYF
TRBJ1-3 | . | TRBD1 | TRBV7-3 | TGTGCCAGCAGCTCGGGGACAGCGAACTCTGGAAACACCATATATTTT | CASSSGTANSGNTIYF
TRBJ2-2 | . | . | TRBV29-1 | TGCAGCGCATCCCAGACAGGGAACACCGGGGAGCTGTTTTTT | CSASQTGNTGELFF
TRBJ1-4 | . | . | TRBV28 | TGTGCCAGCAGTTTAACTAATGAAAAACTGTTTTTT | CASSLTNEKLFF
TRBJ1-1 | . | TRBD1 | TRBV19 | TGTGCCAGTACGCGGGACAGAGAGAACACTGAAGCTTTCTTT | CASTRDRENTEAFF
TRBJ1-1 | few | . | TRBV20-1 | TGCAGTGCTCATCCCCGGTTCATGAACACTGAAGCTTTCTTT | CSAHPRFMNTEAFF
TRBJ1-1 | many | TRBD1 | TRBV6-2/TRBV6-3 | TGTGCCAGCGTGGGGACAGGGAGGAACACTGAAGCTTTCTTT | CASVGTGRNTEAFF
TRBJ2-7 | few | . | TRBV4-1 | TGCGCCAGCAGCCAAGAACATCCCGCTTACGAGCAGTACTTC | CASSQEHPAYEQYF
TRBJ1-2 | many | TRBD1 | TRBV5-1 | TGCGCCAGCAGCTCGACAGGGGACTATGGCTACACCTTC | CASSSTGDYGYTF
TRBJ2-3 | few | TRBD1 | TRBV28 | TGTGTCAGCAGTTCCCCGACAGGGTCTACGTATACGCAGTATTTT | CVSSSPTGSTYTQYF
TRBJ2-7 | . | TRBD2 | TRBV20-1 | TGCAGTGCGGAAGTAGCGGGAGGGCCTCGGGGGGAGCAGTACTTC | CSAEVAGGPRGEQYF
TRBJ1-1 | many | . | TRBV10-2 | TGCGCCAGCGAATATAACACTGAAGCTTTCTTT | CASEYNTEAFF
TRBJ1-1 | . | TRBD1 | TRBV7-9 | TGTGCCAGCAGCATAGGACAGGGATGGACTGAAGCTTTCTTT | CASSIGQGWTEAFF
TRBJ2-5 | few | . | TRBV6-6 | TGTGCCAGCAGTTACGGGGCCCGGGCCTCGATAGGAGTCGAGACCCAGTACTTC | CASSYGARASIGVETQYF
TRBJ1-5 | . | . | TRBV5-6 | TGTGCCAGCTCGTTGGTTGATCAGCCCCAGCATTTT | CASSLVDQPQHF
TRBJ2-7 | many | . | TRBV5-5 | TGTGCCAGCAGCTTGGCACACCCCGCGGGTAGCTACGAGCAGTACTTC | CASSLAHPAGSYEQYF
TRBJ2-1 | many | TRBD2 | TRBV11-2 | TGTGCCAGCAGGGGACTAGCGGGAGGAACAACTTACAATGAGCAGTTCTTC | CASRGLAGGTTYNEQFF
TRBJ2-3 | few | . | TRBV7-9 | TGTGCCAGCAGCTCCCCCCAAATCTCAGATACGCAGTATTTT | CASSSPQISDTQYF
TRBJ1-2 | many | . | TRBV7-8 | TGTGCCAGCAGCCCTCATAGGGGGGATGGCTACACCTTC | CASSPHRGDGYTF
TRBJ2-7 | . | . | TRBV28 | TGTGCCAGCAGTTTATACGAGCAGTACTTC | CASSLYEQYF
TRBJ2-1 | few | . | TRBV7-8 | TGTGCCAGCAGCTTAGTGGAACTATCTGAGCAGTTCTTC | CASSLVELSEQFF
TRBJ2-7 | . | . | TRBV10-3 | TGTACCGCCTCCAGGGAAGTGGGCTACGAGCAGTACTTC | CTASREVGYEQYF
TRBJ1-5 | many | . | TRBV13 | TGTGCCAGCAGCTCTGCCCGCCTCGGGAGCAATCAGCCCCAGCATTTT | CASSSARLGSNQPQHF
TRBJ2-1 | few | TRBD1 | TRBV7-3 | TGTGCCAGCAGCGAAACAGGGGCCCGCGAGCAGTTCTTC | CASSETGAREQFF
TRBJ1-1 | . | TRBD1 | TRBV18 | TGTGCCAGCTCACCCGTCCCGGGACAGGGGGCGGCTTTCTTT | CASSPVPGQGAAFF
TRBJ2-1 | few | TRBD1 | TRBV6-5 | TGTGCCAGCAGTTACTCAGGGACAGGGTCGCGTGAGCAGTTCTTC | CASSYSGTGSREQFF
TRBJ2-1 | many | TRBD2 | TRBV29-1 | TGCAGCGTGCGGGAGGGATACAATGAGCAGTTCTTC | CSVREGYNEQFF
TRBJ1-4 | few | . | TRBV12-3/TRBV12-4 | TGTGCCAGCAGTCAACAGGGTAATGAAAAACTGTTTTTT | CASSQQGNEKLFF
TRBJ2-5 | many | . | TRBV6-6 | TGTGCCAGCAGTTACTCGAAGGACTGCCCGTACTTC | CASSYSKDCPYF